The 28 T cell receptor beta chains below were found in one sample sequenced in a study of CD8+ T cells in alopecia areata. In each case, RNA was isolated and then reverse transcribed into cDNA as the sequencing template. Some clones are missing from TCRdb's copy, which holds only in-frame ones; the method was immunoSEQ multiplex PCR. The table lists 45,000 to 70,000 clones, almost 97% of them singletons. Sequences were derived from CD8+ T cells sorted from blood, sampled at week 0. The receptors derive from a human donor with alopecia areata.

V usage is TRBV27 and J usage is TRBJ2-7, with D possibly being TRBD1 or TRBD2 (5 bases each). Trimming removed 4 bases from V and 6 bases from J, with 16 bases in between. The germline CDR1 and CDR2 sequences are MNHEY and SMNVEV (reference sequence). The CDR3 runs to 14 residues. The CDR3 loop reads CASSSTAGAREQYF. The CDR3 DNA is TGTGCCAGCAGTTCGACAGCCGGGGCTCGCGAGCAGTACTTC.

This clone was seen a single time. The V and J genes are TRBV7-2 and TRBJ1-2, with 8 bases aligning to TRBD1. The germline gives CDR1 SGHTA, CDR2 FQGNSA. This CDR3 has 15 residues. V dropped 8 bases and J dropped 2; count of bases not matched to a gene: 10. The CDR3 bases are TGTGCCAGCCAGCTAAGGACAGGGCGAAACTATGGCTACACCTTC. Protein sequence: CASQLRTGRNYGYTF.

The rearrangement uses TRBV4-2 and TRBJ2-7, with 7 bases identical to TRBD2. The CDR3 sequence is 16 residues long. The V gene's germline CDR1 is LGHNA and CDR2 YNFKEQ. V lost 1 base and J lost 0; bases outside the gene matches: 6. The CDR3: CASSQAIAGLSYEQYF. In nucleotides, the CDR3 is TGTGCCAGCAGCCAAGCTATAGCGGGTCTCTCCTACGAGCAGTACTTC.

J is TRBJ2-7 and V is TRBV15; the match to TRBD1 covers 7 bases. The CDR3 runs to 15 residues. V gave up 5 bases and J gave up 0 bases; unmatched junction bases: 7. CDR1 and CDR2 (germline): LNHNV, YYDKDF (reference sequence). This chain's CDR3 is CATSGANRGSYEQYF. Here the CDR3 DNA reads TGTGCCACCAGCGGAGCTAACAGGGGCTCCTACGAGCAGTACTTC. Based on the CDR3 plus reference TRBV15 and TRBJ2-7, the full variable domain is DAMVIQNPRYQVTQFGKPVTLSCSQTLNHNVMYWYQQKSSQAPKLLFHYYDKDFNNEADTPDNFQSRRPNTSFCFLDIRSPGLGDTAMYLCATSGANRGSYEQYFGPGTRLTVT.

The rearrangement uses TRBV7-9 and TRBJ2-7; D uncertain. Trimming removed 7 bases from V and 0 bases from J, with 13 bases in between. The CDR3 sequence is 14 residues long. Per the germline V gene, CDR1 is SEHNR and CDR2 is FQNEAQ (reference sequence). The CDR3 DNA reads as TGTGCCAGCACTCACGACGGATACTCCTACGAGCAGTACTTC. It encodes CASTHDGYSYEQYF.

J is TRBJ2-7 and V is TRBV2; D might be TRBD2 (6 bases). CDR1 and CDR2 (germline): SNHLY, FYNNEI. Trimming left V 8 bases short and J 6 bases short, with 14 bases between. This CDR3 has 12 residues. This chain's CDR3 is CASLEVGGEQYF. CDR3 DNA: TGTGCCAGCCTCGAAGTGGGGGGCGAGCAGTACTTC.

The chain links TRBV27 to TRBJ2-2; no clear D gene. Deletions cut 3 bases from V and 5 bases from J, with 4 bases between. In germline, CDR1 is MNHEY, CDR2 SMNVEV (reference sequence). The CDR3 extends over 12 amino acids. CDR3 DNA sequence: TGTGCCAGCAGTTTTTCAACCGGGGAGCTGTTTTTT. Translating gives CASSFSTGELFF.

V is TRBV11-2 and J is TRBJ2-7, with D unresolved. The CDR3 is made up of 12 amino acids. In germline, CDR1 is SGHAT, CDR2 FQNNGV. Trimming stripped 1 base from V and 2 bases from J, with 3 bases between. As DNA, the CDR3 is TGTGCCAGCAGCTTAGGCACCTACGAGCAGTACTTC. Its protein product is CASSLGTYEQYF.

The chain recombines TRBV5-5 with TRBJ2-7; the D gene could be TRBD1 or TRBD2 (5 bases each). Germline V gene lookup returns CDR1 SGHKS and CDR2 YYEKEE (reference sequence). Trimming stripped 2 bases from V and 3 bases from J, with 15 bases between. This CDR3 is 15 amino acids long. The CDR3 reads CASSLRGAGIYEQYF. DNA for the CDR3: TGTGCCAGCAGCTTACGAGGGGCCGGAATCTACGAGCAGTACTTC.

This clone was counted once. The chain combines TRBV19 with TRBJ2-1; D ambiguous. This CDR3 spans 14 amino acids. The V end lost 5 bases, the J end lost 4 bases, and 12 bases lay between the germline ends. Germline CDR1 is LNHDA and CDR2 is SQIVND (reference sequence). CDR3 sequence reads: CASSLGDPYNEQFF. Here the CDR3 DNA reads TGTGCCAGTAGTCTCGGTGATCCATACAATGAGCAGTTCTTC.

This clone has only one observation. The V call is TRBV5-1, the J call TRBJ2-1; TRBD1 matches 8 bases. The V gene end was trimmed by 4 bases and the J gene end by 5 bases; junction bases not matched to a gene: 5. The CDR3 spans 14 residues. The V gene's germline CDR1 is SGHRS and CDR2 YFSETQ. The CDR3 region is CASSRGQENNEQFF. The DNA for the CDR3 is TGCGCCAGCAGCCGGGGACAGGAAAACAATGAGCAGTTCTTC.

This sequence joins TRBV4-3 and TRBJ2-3; a possible D gene is TRBD2 (5 bases). The CDR3 has 15 amino acids. Per germline, CDR1 LGHNA and CDR2 YSLEER. V dropped 1 base and J dropped 2 bases, with 10 bases sitting between them. CDR3: CASSQGTRSTDTQYF. Written as DNA, the CDR3 is TGCGCCAGCAGCCAAGGGACTCGTTCCACAGATACGCAGTATTTT.

This chain joins TRBV7-9 and TRBJ2-7; perhaps TRBD2 as D (6 bases). The CDR3 has 13 amino acids. V gave up 3 bases and J gave up 11 bases, with 17 bases separating them. Germline V gene data show CDR1 as SEHNR and CDR2 as FQNEAQ (reference sequence). CDR3 bases: TGTGCCAGCAGCTTGGAGGGGTTCCTCCTGGAGTACTTC. Translating it yields CASSLEGFLLEYF.

In this sample, this clone turned up a few times. The chain joins TRBV7-2 to TRBJ2-5, with D possibly TRBD2 on 6 matching bases. The germline V gene has CDR1 SGHTA and CDR2 FQGNSA. This CDR3 has 15 residues. V was shortened by 4 bases and J by 5 bases, with 17 bases between the two germline ends. CDR3 DNA: TGTGCCAGCAGCTCGGCCGGGCGGGATATGGAGACCCAGTACTTC. As protein: CASSSAGRDMETQYF.

The CDR3 region is CASSEPRGGYQETQYF. The CDR3 region has the DNA TGTGCCAGCAGTGAACCAAGGGGGGGTTACCAAGAGACCCAGTACTTC. This chain uses TRBV25-1 with TRBJ2-5, with D possibly TRBD2 on 7 matching bases. Germline CDR1 reads MGHDK; CDR2 reads SYGVNS. Trimming took 2 bases from V and 0 from J, leaving 13 bases between them. The CDR3 covers 16 residues.

The rearrangement joins TRBV14 to TRBJ2-7, with TRBD2 matching over 7 bases. The length of the CDR3 is 16 residues. The junction had 6 bases not matched to a gene; V was cut back by 1 base and J by 0 bases. CDR1 is SGHDN and CDR2 is FVKESK in the germline V gene. The CDR3 sequence is CASSQGGGYPSYEQYF. CDR3 in DNA: TGTGCCAGCAGCCAAGGGGGGGGGTACCCCTCCTACGAGCAGTACTTC.

The chain recombines TRBV4-3 with TRBJ2-7; D not resolved. The ends were cut back, 0 bases at V and 0 bases at J, with 9 bases in the middle. Per germline, CDR1 LGHNA and CDR2 YSLEER. There are 15 residues in the CDR3. CDR3 coding DNA: TGCGCCAGCAGCCAAGACCCAGAGAGCTCCTACGAGCAGTACTTC. Translation gives CASSQDPESSYEQYF.

The sample holds a few counts of this clone. V is TRBV4-1 and J is TRBJ2-1; TRBD1 is a possible D gene (6 bases). The V end was cut by 4 bases, the J end by 4 bases, with 17 bases between. Per germline, CDR1 MGHRA and CDR2 YSYEKL. The CDR3 extends over 16 amino acids. For the CDR3, the DNA is TGCGCCAGCAGCCCACTTCTTAAGGGGGATTACAATGAGCAGTTCTTC. This encodes CASSPLLKGDYNEQFF.

This clone was counted only a few times. This chain joins TRBV4-1 and TRBJ1-2; tentatively, D is TRBD1 (5 bases). V was cut by 4 bases and J by 0 bases, with 15 bases left in between. CDR3 size: 16 residues. Germline-derived CDR1 and CDR2 are MGHRA and YSYEKL. CDR3 loop: CASSLTQTATNYGYTF. CDR3 in DNA: TGCGCCAGCAGCCTCACACAGACAGCCACTAACTATGGCTACACCTTC.

The rearrangement uses TRBV7-9 and TRBJ1-1; unclear D gene. Per germline, CDR1 SEHNR and CDR2 FQNEAQ (reference sequence). This CDR3 comprises 15 residues. V lost 7 bases and J lost 2, with 17 bases in between. The CDR3 nucleotides are TGTGCCAGCAACAAGCTTAGAGCGGGAAACACTGAAGCTTTCTTT. It encodes CASNKLRAGNTEAFF.

This clone was seen just once. V and J are TRBV4-1 and TRBJ1-2; no reliable D call. The V and J ends lost 1 base and 0 bases respectively, with 9 bases between them. This CDR3 is built from 15 residues. Germline CDR1 reads MGHRA; CDR2 reads YSYEKL. CDR3 in DNA: TGCGCCAGCAGCCAAGGACGGACTCCTAACTATGGCTACACCTTC. The encoded protein is CASSQGRTPNYGYTF.

The genes are TRBV7-2 and TRBJ2-5; no reliable D call. The CDR3 is 14 amino acids. Deletions cut 1 base from V and 2 bases from J, with 8 bases between. Germline V gene sequence: CDR1 SGHTA, CDR2 FQGNSA. This CDR3 is CASSLENLQETQYF. CDR3 bases: TGTGCCAGCAGCTTAGAAAATTTACAAGAGACCCAGTACTTC.

CDR3: CASSQVFGGAVDEQFF. The CDR3 DNA sequence: TGCGCCAGCAGCCAGGTCTTCGGGGGGGCAGTCGATGAGCAGTTCTTC. This sequence joins TRBV4-1 and TRBJ2-1; 8 positions agree with TRBD2. This CDR3 spans 16 amino acids. With V trimmed by 3 bases and J by 8 bases, 12 bases remained unmatched. The germline V gene has CDR1 MGHRA and CDR2 YSYEKL.

This clone appeared a single time. V gene TRBV27 combines with J gene TRBJ1-2, with D hard to call. V was cut by 3 bases and J by 3 bases, with 8 bases left in between. The V gene's germline CDR1 is MNHEY and CDR2 SMNVEV (reference sequence). The CDR3 contains 13 residues. CDR3 sequence reads: CASSFSKYYGYTF. CDR3 DNA sequence: TGTGCCAGCAGTTTCTCTAAGTACTATGGCTACACCTTC.

The J gene is TRBJ1-1, the V gene TRBV6-5; D unclear. Trimming removed 7 bases from V and 4 bases from J, with 7 bases in between. From germline, CDR1 is MNHEY and CDR2 SVGAGI. CDR3 length: 11 amino acids. CDR3 sequence (DNA): TGTGCCAGCATCAGGAGCACTGAAGCTTTCTTT. It codes for CASIRSTEAFF.

The CDR3 DNA reads as TGCGCCAGCAGCCAAAGTATGGGGACGTTCCTTTATGGCTACACCTTC. Encoded protein: CASSQSMGTFLYGYTF. The gene calls are TRBV4-1 and TRBJ1-2, with D possibly matching TRBD1 (5 bases). Germline CDR1 MGHRA, CDR2 YSYEKL. The CDR3 sequence is 16 residues long. The germline V and J ends were trimmed by 2 bases and 5 bases, with 18 bases remaining between them.

CDR3 in DNA: TGTGCCAGCAGCTCCGCAGGGGCGGGTTACGAGCAGTACTTC. Residues: CASSSAGAGYEQYF. The rearrangement joins TRBV6-5 to TRBJ2-7; TRBD1 might be the D (6 bases). Trimming removed 6 bases at V and 4 bases at J, with 16 bases between. This CDR3 has 14 amino acids. Germline assignment: CDR1 MNHEY and CDR2 SVGAGI.

The chain links TRBV5-4 to TRBJ2-3, with D tentatively TRBD2 (5 bases). V was shortened by 10 bases and J by 5 bases, with 17 bases between the two germline ends. The length of the CDR3 is 13 residues. CDR1 and CDR2 from the germline V gene are SGHNT and YYREEE (reference sequence). CDR3 DNA sequence: TGTGCCGCGGGCCCGCCATACGGAGATACGCAGTATTTT. This sequence encodes CAAGPPYGDTQYF. The whole variable domain, remainder taken from reference TRBV5-4 and TRBJ2-3, is ETGVTQSPTHLIKTRGQQVTLRCSSQSGHNTVSWYQQALGQGPQFIFQYYREEENGRGNFPPRFSGLQFPNYSSELNVNALELDDSALYLCAAGPPYGDTQYFGPGTRLTVL.